This T cell receptor beta chain was sequenced in a study of T cell changes during pregnancy in multiple sclerosis (dated by TCRdb to about 2019). Concerning the study at large: The study looked at changes in the T cell repertoire across pregnancy in women with multiple sclerosis.

Library construction relied on the immunoSEQ multiplex PCR assay. The immuneACCESS repertoire file appears here via TCRdb, limited to in-frame rearrangements. These files lack a portion of the clones; in checked studies, under half of the deficit traces to unresolved V genes, and the cause of the others is not known. This sample comprises roughly 69,000 clones, approximately 90% of them detected only once. The leading ten clones occupy more than 1.3% of the sample. This clone was detected only once. This receptor's antigen is unknown. No base qualities exist here, and no much larger clone lies one base off it. The source is a female donor with multiple sclerosis, enrolled in a pregnancy study. The sample consisted of peripheral blood, taken in the third trimester of pregnancy.

The bases are TGTGCCTGGAGTGTAGGGGGTGGAACCGGCGGCATTCAGTACTTC. This encodes CAWSVGGGTGGIQYF. The receptor chain draws on TRBV30 and TRBJ2-4, and perhaps TRBD1 as D gene, on 6 matching bases. The CDR3, from cysteine to phenylalanine, totals 15 residues. Only the CDR3 DNA stays, 45 bases, in frame from base 1. CDR1 and CDR2 (GTSNPN, SVGIG) derive from the germline V gene (reference sequence). The V end loses 0 bases and the J end loses 9 bases, and a stretch of 18 bases separates them.